This TCR beta chain was found in a study of T cells in Graves' hyperthyroidism and ophthalmopathy. This CDR3 spans 16 amino acids. Germline V gene data show CDR1 as SGHAT and CDR2 as FQDESV (reference sequence). The germline V and J ends were trimmed by 4 bases and 4 bases, with 17 bases remaining between them. Ophthalmopathy in the patients scored at least 3 on Clinical Activity Score and at least 4 on NOSPECS grade, lasting under 3 months. Amplification of TCR beta CDR3 regions used RNA as the template. The primer set for the first-round RT-PCR of the TCR CDR3 was HTBI. TCRdb re-called the multiplex PCR reads through MiXCR, storing one row per CDR3 protein. The table records 400,000 to 550,000 distinct CDR3 sequences, less than 25% of them present only once.

The chain is built from TRBV11-1 and TRBJ1-3; D remains ambiguous. The TCR originated in a woman in her 30s with Graves' ophthalmopathy. Material: blood. Here the CDR3 reads CASSSHGQVVGNTIYF. CDR3 sequence (DNA): TGTGCCAGCAGCTCCCACGGGCAGGTCGTCGGAAACACCATATATTTT.